The 3 T cell receptor beta chains given below trace back to one sample, sequenced in a study of T cells after posttransplantation cyclophosphamide. Data came from immunoSEQ multiplex PCR; TCRdb stores just in-frame clones and leaves some out. The table lists roughly 3,500 clones, 80% to 85% of them singletons. Source material: CD8+ T cells sorted from bone marrow. The receptors originated from a woman aged 60-70 years in good health, CMV-negative, and a related stem cell transplant donor.

The chain links TRBV9 to TRBJ2-3, with a possible D match to TRBD2 (7 bases). The CDR3 has 16 amino acids. V was pared by 3 bases and J by 0 bases, with 14 bases between. From germline, CDR1 is SGDLS and CDR2 YYNGEE. As DNA, the CDR3 is TGTGCCAGCAGCGGGGGGGGCTGGAGAAGCACAGATACGCAGTATTTT. This codes for CASSGGGWRSTDTQYF.

The chain is built from TRBV7-2 and TRBJ2-1; possible D gene TRBD2, 6 bases. With 0 bases removed from V and 9 bases from J, the gap between germline ends came to 18 bases. The CDR3 totals 16 residues. Germline V gene lookup returns CDR1 SGHTA and CDR2 FQGNSA. The CDR3 is CASSLAPYGGMSEQFF. CDR3 bases: TGTGCCAGCAGCTTAGCGCCCTACGGAGGGATGAGTGAGCAGTTCTTC.

The chain uses TRBV19 and TRBJ2-3; 7 bases map to TRBD2. Unmatched junction bases numbered 7, after V lost 1 base and J lost 0 bases. Germline CDR1 and CDR2: LNHDA and SQIVND (reference sequence). This CDR3 is 17 amino acids long. The CDR3 DNA sequence: TGTGCCAGTAGTATAGGGCCAGCGGGAACTAGCACAGATACGCAGTATTTT. This gives the protein CASSIGPAGTSTDTQYF.